This T cell receptor beta chain derives from a study of cytomegalovirus exposure and HLA in healthy donors. For the study at large: The 90 to 150 validation repertoires were produced on the same platform as the 720 or so repertoires of the first cohort. This was reported in a later analysis.

Clones were read by immunoSEQ multiplex PCR, and TCRdb kept only the in-frame ones, dropping some. The table shows tens of thousands of clones, with around 90% occurring only once. This clone was detected a few times. Germline V CDR1 and CDR2: ENHRY, SYGVKD. Trimming stripped 4 bases from V and 6 bases from J, with 9 bases between. This CDR3 spans 13 amino acids. The receptor was derived from a man aged 18 to 30 in good health and CMV-seronegative. This chain uses TRBV10-3 with TRBJ2-2, with D unresolved. The specimen was PBMCs. Here the CDR3 reads CAISGYSPGELFF. CDR3 bases: TGTGCCATCAGTGGCTACTCTCCCGGGGAGCTGTTTTTT.